This T cell receptor (beta chain) was found in a study of T cells in Graves' hyperthyroidism and ophthalmopathy. Study outcomes and limitations: Blood also carried most thyroid clonotypes expanded above 0.001.

This clonotype was counted at least ten times. Its antigen is currently unknown. TCR beta CDR3 sequences were amplified from RNA transcripts. Initially, a first-round RT-PCR of the TCR CDR3 employed the HTBI primer set. TCRdb reprocessed the multiplex PCR reads via MiXCR and lists one record per CDR3 protein. The data show 470,000 or so distinct CDR3 sequences, more than 20% seen once. No ophthalmopathy progression within 18 months constituted stable Graves' hyperthyroidism. Together with thyroid ultrasound, orbital computed tomography, serum thyroxine and TRAb, clinical symptoms were used for diagnoses. The receptor comes from a young man with Graves' hyperthyroidism. The sample taken for sequencing was blood.

CDR3 sequence (DNA): TGTGCCAGCAGCTTAGTAGGGGCGCGGGTCACCGGGGAGCTGTTTTTT. The encoded protein is CASSLVGARVTGELFF. The chain carries TRBV7-8 and TRBJ2-2; TRBD1 or TRBD2 may be the D gene (5 bases each). The V and J ends lost 1 base and 4 bases respectively, with 13 bases between them. The CDR3 has 16 residues. The germline CDR1 and CDR2 sequences are SGHVS and FQNEAQ.